These T cell receptor beta chains were read from a single sample in a study of control samples from healthy donors and cancer patients. Method: immunoSEQ multiplex PCR; TCRdb's copy keeps in-frame clones and lacks some. This sample carries 150,000 to 180,000 clones, 93% of them seen once, and the ten largest clones take about 2.4%. The sample comprised blood. Receptors originate from a man aged 50 to 59 in good health. CDR3s include the opening cysteine and the closing phenylalanine or tryptophan. Fields, in order: clone size, V gene, D gene, J gene, CDR3 protein, CDR3 DNA. A D gene is named only where the DNA matches it firmly. Clone size, where shown, is once, few, many, or a class for clones that have expanded.

once,TRBV5-4,TRBD2,TRBJ2-2,CASSLGLATGELFF,TGTGCCAGCAGCTTAGGACTAGCCACCGGGGAGCTGTTTTTT
once,TRBV18,-,TRBJ1-2,CASSPGTDNYGYTF,TGTGCCAGCTCACCAGGGACGGACAACTATGGCTACACCTTC
few,TRBV14,-,TRBJ2-3,CASSQQERTDTQYF,TGTGCCAGCAGCCAACAGGAGCGCACAGATACGCAGTATTTT
-,TRBV7-2,TRBD1,TRBJ2-5,CASSSGTAKETQYF,TGTGCCAGCAGCTCTGGGACAGCTAAAGAGACCCAGTACTTC
-,TRBV4-2,-,TRBJ2-7,CASSQALTYEQYF,TGTGCCAGCAGCCAAGCACTAACCTACGAGCAGTACTTC
-,TRBV7-9,-,TRBJ1-5,CASSLEGSGNQPQHF,TGTGCCAGCAGCTTAGAGGGGTCGGGCAATCAGCCCCAGCATTTT
-,TRBV28,-,TRBJ2-3,CASSSARDTDTQYF,TGTGCCAGCAGTTCCGCCAGGGACACAGATACGCAGTATTTT
-,TRBV28,-,TRBJ1-1,CASRVNTEAFF,TGTGCCAGCAGAGTGAACACTGAAGCTTTCTTT
-,TRBV5-1,TRBD1,TRBJ1-1,CASSVTGEGTEAFF,TGCGCCAGCAGCGTTACAGGGGAGGGCACTGAAGCTTTCTTT
-,TRBV2,-,TRBJ2-5,CASSGGGGETQYF,TGTGCCAGCAGTGGTGGAGGGGGAGAGACCCAGTACTTC
-,TRBV7-2,TRBD1,TRBJ1-2,CASSLGQGAQHYGYTF,TGTGCCAGCAGCTTAGGACAGGGGGCGCAGCACTATGGCTACACCTTC
-,TRBV5-1,-,TRBJ2-5,CASSSRTGGETQYF,TGCGCCAGCAGCTCTCGGACAGGAGGGGAGACCCAGTACTTC
-,TRBV28,TRBD2,TRBJ2-3,CASSLVATPGGTDTQYF,TGTGCCAGCAGTTTAGTCGCGACTCCCGGGGGGACAGATACGCAGTATTTT
-,TRBV5-1,-,TRBJ1-4,CASSLAGAGEKLFF,TGCGCCAGCAGCTTGGCCGGGGCGGGAGAAAAACTGTTTTTT
-,TRBV27,TRBD1,TRBJ2-7,CATSRTGGYEQYF,TGTGCCACCTCCCGGACAGGGGGGTACGAGCAGTACTTC
-,TRBV19,-,TRBJ1-6,CASNAGQKVYNSPLHF,TGTGCCAGCAATGCCGGACAGAAAGTGTATAATTCACCCCTCCACTTT
-,TRBV5-5,TRBD1,TRBJ2-7,CASSLSGGASYEQYF,TGTGCCAGCAGCTTGTCAGGGGGCGCCTCCTACGAGCAGTACTTC
-,TRBV5-1,-,TRBJ2-2,CASSDTAGAGELFF,TGCGCCAGCAGTGACACGGCGGGTGCCGGGGAGCTGTTTTTT
-,TRBV19,-,TRBJ1-6,CASRSGGYNSPLHF,TGTGCCAGTAGGTCGGGGGGCTATAATTCACCCCTCCACTTT
-,TRBV6-6,-,TRBJ1-3,CASSYGEGAVYF,TGTGCCAGCAGTTACGGGGAAGGCGCCGTATATTTT
once,TRBV12-3/TRBV12-4,-,TRBJ1-3,CASSHSSGNTIYF,TGTGCCAGCAGTCACAGCTCTGGAAACACCATATATTTT
-,TRBV5-1,-,TRBJ1-1,CASSFGSAAAEAFF,TGCGCCAGCAGCTTTGGGAGCGCGGCCGCTGAAGCTTTCTTT
once,TRBV9,TRBD2,TRBJ2-7,CASSVDSGSSYEQYF,TGTGCCAGCAGCGTAGATAGCGGGAGCTCCTACGAGCAGTACTTC
-,TRBV4-1,TRBD2,TRBJ2-1,CASSQNDGTSGTNEQFF,TGCGCCAGCAGCCAGAATGACGGGACTAGCGGGACCAATGAGCAGTTCTTC
-,TRBV7-9,-,TRBJ1-1,CASSSIPTGINTEAFF,TGTGCCAGCAGCTCAATACCTACAGGGATTAACACTGAAGCTTTCTTT
few,TRBV6-4,TRBD2,TRBJ2-3,CASSDGGEPDTQYF,TGTGCCAGCAGTGACGGGGGGGAGCCAGATACGCAGTATTTT
-,TRBV28,-,TRBJ1-1,CASSFEPLAREAFF,TGTGCCAGCAGTTTTGAGCCCCTGGCCCGTGAAGCTTTCTTT
-,TRBV7-8,-,TRBJ2-4,CASSLIVGGPAKNIQYF,TGTGCCAGCAGCTTAATTGTGGGAGGTCCTGCCAAAAACATTCAGTACTTC
-,TRBV6-5,-,TRBJ2-2,CASSWQGGNTGELFF,TGTGCCAGCAGTTGGCAGGGGGGGAACACCGGGGAGCTGTTTTTT
few,TRBV5-1,-,TRBJ1-3,CASSLGPTSGNTIYF,TGCGCCAGCAGCTTGGGGCCGACCTCTGGAAACACCATATATTTT
-,TRBV27,-,TRBJ2-7,CASSLSRDSMYEQYF,TGTGCCAGCAGTTTATCCCGGGACTCGATGTACGAGCAGTACTTC
-,TRBV28,-,TRBJ1-1,CASSLGRGNTEAFF,TGTGCCAGCAGTTTAGGGAGGGGGAACACTGAAGCTTTCTTT
once,TRBV7-7,TRBD1,TRBJ2-5,CASSRDSQETQYF,TGTGCTAGCAGCCGGGACAGCCAAGAGACCCAGTACTTC
-,TRBV2,TRBD1,TRBJ2-1,CASKPGQGLNEQFF,TGTGCCAGCAAACCGGGACAGGGGCTAAATGAGCAGTTCTTC
-,TRBV5-1,TRBD1,TRBJ2-7,CASSLLGRGPYEQYF,TGCGCCAGCAGCTTGCTGGGCAGGGGGCCCTACGAGCAGTACTTC
-,TRBV5-1,-,TRBJ2-3,CASSPPLTGSTDTQYF,TGCGCCAGCAGCCCCCCCCTAACAGGGAGTACAGATACGCAGTATTTT
few,TRBV10-1,TRBD1,TRBJ2-2,CASSESATGAGELFF,TGCGCCAGCAGTGAGTCGGCAACAGGGGCCGGGGAGCTGTTTTTT
-,TRBV5-1,TRBD2,TRBJ2-7,CASSIQGGSYEQYF,TGCGCCAGCAGCATTCAGGGAGGGTCCTACGAGCAGTACTTC
-,TRBV7-6,TRBD1,TRBJ1-2,CASSRGRGPGYGYTF,TGTGCCAGCAGCAGAGGCAGGGGGCCGGGCTATGGCTACACCTTC
-,TRBV19,-,TRBJ2-5,CASRITAQETQYF,TGTGCCAGTAGAATCACAGCCCAAGAGACCCAGTACTTC
-,TRBV19,-,TRBJ2-5,CASSIDLYGETQYF,TGTGCCAGTAGTATAGATCTCTACGGGGAGACCCAGTACTTC
-,TRBV5-1,TRBD1,TRBJ1-5,CASSTTGIGNQPQHF,TGCGCCAGCAGCACGACAGGGATCGGCAATCAGCCCCAGCATTTT
-,TRBV11-2,TRBD1,TRBJ1-3,CASSPRGQGRSGNTIYF,TGTGCCAGCAGCCCGAGGGGACAGGGCCGCTCTGGAAACACCATATATTTT
-,TRBV29-1,-,TRBJ1-2,CSVRSQGSEYGYTF,TGCAGCGTTAGGTCCCAGGGATCGGAGTATGGCTACACCTTC
few,TRBV4-1,-,TRBJ2-5,CASSQDSGRGETQYF,TGCGCCAGCAGCCAAGACTCAGGGAGAGGGGAGACCCAGTACTTC
-,TRBV7-2,-,TRBJ2-1,CASSFSGTGTYNEQFF,TGTGCCAGCAGCTTCTCCGGGACGGGAACCTACAATGAGCAGTTCTTC
-,TRBV27,TRBD2,TRBJ2-3,CASRSPGGGTDTQYF,TGTGCCAGCAGGAGTCCGGGGGGTGGCACAGATACGCAGTATTTT
-,TRBV27,-,TRBJ2-7,CASSSQGHEQYF,TGTGCCAGCAGTTCCCAGGGCCACGAGCAGTACTTC
-,TRBV27,TRBD1,TRBJ2-7,CASSFLTGGMFEQYF,TGTGCCAGCAGTTTTTTGACAGGGGGTATGTTCGAGCAGTACTTC
-,TRBV6-6,TRBD1,TRBJ1-5,CASSPRLAGTGRGPQHF,TGTGCCAGCAGTCCTAGACTCGCCGGGACAGGGAGGGGGCCCCAGCATTTT